This TCR beta chain was sequenced during a study of blood T cell repertoires in COVID-19. Repertoires were generated with immunoSEQ multiplex PCR, while TCRdb's copy carries only in-frame clones and drops some. This table has about 200,000 clones, approximately 90% appearing once. This CDR3 is 13 amino acids long. CDR1 and CDR2 from the germline V gene are ENHRY and SYGVKD. The junction had 5 bases not matched to a gene; V was cut back by 8 bases and J by 4 bases. Sequenced material: peripheral blood. The rearrangement uses TRBV10-3 and TRBJ1-2; TRBD1 agrees at 9 bases. This receptor was identified in a man aged 45-65 years with COVID-19, enrolled during active disease. CDR3 sequence (DNA): TGTGCCATCCGGACAGGGGAGGGCTATGGCTACACCTTC. It codes for CAIRTGEGYGYTF.